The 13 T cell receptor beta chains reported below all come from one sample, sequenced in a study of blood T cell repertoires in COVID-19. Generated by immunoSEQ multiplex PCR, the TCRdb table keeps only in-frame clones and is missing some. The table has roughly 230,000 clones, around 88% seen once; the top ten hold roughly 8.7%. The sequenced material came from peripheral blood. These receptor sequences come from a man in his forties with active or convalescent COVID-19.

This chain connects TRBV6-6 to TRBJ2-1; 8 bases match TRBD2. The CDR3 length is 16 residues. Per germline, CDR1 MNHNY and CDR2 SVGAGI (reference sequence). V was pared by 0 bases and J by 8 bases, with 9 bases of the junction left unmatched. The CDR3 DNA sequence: TGTGCCAGCAGTTACTCCCGGGAGGGCCTTTGGGATGAGCAGTTCTTC. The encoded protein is CASSYSREGLWDEQFF.

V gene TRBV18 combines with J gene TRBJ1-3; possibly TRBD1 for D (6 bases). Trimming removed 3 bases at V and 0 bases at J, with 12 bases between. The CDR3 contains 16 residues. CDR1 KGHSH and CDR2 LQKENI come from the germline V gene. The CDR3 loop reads CASSPGQSHSGNTIYF. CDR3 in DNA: TGTGCCAGCTCACCGGGACAATCCCACTCTGGAAACACCATATATTTT.

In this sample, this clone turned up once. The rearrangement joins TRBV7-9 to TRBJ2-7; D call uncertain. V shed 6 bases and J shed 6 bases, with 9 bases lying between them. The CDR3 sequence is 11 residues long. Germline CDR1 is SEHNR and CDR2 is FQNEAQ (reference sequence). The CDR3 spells CASSNPGEQYF. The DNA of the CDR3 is TGTGCCAGCAGTAACCCCGGCGAGCAGTACTTC.

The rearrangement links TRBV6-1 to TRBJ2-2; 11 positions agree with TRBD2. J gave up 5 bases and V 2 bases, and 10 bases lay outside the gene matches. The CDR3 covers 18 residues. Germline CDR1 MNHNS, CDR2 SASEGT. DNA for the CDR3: TGTGCCAGCAGTGAATATCTAGCGGGGGGACTGTTTACCGGGGAGCTGTTTTTT. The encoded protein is CASSEYLAGGLFTGELFF.

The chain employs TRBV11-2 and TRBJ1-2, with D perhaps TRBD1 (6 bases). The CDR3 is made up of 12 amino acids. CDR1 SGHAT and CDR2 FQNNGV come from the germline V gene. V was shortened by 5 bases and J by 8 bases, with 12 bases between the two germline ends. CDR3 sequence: CASSHRALGYTF. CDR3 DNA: TGTGCCAGCAGCCACAGGGCCCTCGGCTACACCTTC.

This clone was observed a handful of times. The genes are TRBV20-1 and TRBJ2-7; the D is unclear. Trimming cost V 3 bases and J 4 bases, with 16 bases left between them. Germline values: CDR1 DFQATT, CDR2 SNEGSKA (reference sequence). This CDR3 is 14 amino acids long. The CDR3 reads CSASSYSSQYEQYF. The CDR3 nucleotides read TGCAGTGCTAGTTCGTACTCAAGCCAATACGAGCAGTACTTC.

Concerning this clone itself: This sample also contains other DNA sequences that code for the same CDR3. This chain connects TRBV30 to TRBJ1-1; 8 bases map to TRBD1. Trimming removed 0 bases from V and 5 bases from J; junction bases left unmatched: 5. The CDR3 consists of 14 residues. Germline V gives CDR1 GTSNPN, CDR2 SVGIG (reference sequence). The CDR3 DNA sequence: TGTGCCTGGAGTGTACTACAGGGGGGAACTGAAGCTTTCTTT. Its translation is CAWSVLQGGTEAFF.

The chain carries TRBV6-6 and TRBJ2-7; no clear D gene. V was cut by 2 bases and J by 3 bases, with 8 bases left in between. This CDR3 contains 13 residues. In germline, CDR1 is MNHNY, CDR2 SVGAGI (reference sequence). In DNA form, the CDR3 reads TGTGCCAGCAGTTACGGGCTGAGCTACGAGCAGTACTTC. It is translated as CASSYGLSYEQYF.

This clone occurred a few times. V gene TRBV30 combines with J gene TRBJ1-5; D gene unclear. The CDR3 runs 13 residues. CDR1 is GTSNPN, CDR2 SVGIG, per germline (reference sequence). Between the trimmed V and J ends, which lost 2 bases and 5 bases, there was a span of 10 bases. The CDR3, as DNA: TGTGCCTGGAGTCCCCACAGAGATCAGCCCCAGCATTTT. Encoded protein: CAWSPHRDQPQHF.

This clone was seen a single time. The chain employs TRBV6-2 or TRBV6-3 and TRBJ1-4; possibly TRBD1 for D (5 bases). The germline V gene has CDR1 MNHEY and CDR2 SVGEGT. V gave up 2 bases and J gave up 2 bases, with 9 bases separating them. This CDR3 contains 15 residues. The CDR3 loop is CASSYQGTTNEKLFF. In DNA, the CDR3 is TGTGCCAGCAGTTACCAGGGCACGACTAATGAAAAACTGTTTTTT.

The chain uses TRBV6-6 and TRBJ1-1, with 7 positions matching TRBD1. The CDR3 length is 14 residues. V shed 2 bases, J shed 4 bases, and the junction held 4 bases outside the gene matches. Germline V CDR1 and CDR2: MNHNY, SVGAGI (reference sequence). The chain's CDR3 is CASSYEGAGTEAFF. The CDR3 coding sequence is TGTGCCAGCAGTTACGAGGGGGCTGGCACTGAAGCTTTCTTT.

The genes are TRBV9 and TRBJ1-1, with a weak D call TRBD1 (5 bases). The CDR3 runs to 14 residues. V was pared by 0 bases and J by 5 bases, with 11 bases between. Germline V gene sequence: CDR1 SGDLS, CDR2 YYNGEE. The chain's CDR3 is CASSVASQGTEAFF. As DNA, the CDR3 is TGTGCCAGCAGCGTAGCTTCTCAGGGAACTGAAGCTTTCTTT.

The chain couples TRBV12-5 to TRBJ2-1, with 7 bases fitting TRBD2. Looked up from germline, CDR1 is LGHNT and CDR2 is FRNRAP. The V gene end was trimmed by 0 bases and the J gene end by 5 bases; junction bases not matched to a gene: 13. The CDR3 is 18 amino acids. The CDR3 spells CASGLVSGGGAGNNEQFF. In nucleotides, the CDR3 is TGTGCTAGTGGTTTGGTATCGGGCGGGGGAGCGGGAAACAATGAGCAGTTCTTC.